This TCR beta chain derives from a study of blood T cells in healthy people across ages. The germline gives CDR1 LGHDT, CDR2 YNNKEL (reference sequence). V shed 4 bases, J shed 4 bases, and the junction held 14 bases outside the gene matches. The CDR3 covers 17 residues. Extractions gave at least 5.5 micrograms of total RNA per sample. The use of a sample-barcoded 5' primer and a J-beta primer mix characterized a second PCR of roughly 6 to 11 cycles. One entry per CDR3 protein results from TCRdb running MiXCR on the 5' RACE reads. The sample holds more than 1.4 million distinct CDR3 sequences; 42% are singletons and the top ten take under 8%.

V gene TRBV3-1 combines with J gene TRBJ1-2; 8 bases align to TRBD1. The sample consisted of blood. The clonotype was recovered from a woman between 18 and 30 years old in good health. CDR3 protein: CASSPLARTGNIYGYTF. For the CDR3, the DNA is TGTGCCAGCAGCCCCCTAGCGAGGACAGGGAACATCTATGGCTACACCTTC. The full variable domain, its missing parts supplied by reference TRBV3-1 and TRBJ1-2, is DTAVSQTPKYLVTQMGNDKSIKCEQNLGHDTMYWYKQDSKKFLKIMFSYNNKELIINETVPNRFSPKSPDKAHLNLHINSLELGDSAVYFCASSPLARTGNIYGYTFGSGTRLTVV.